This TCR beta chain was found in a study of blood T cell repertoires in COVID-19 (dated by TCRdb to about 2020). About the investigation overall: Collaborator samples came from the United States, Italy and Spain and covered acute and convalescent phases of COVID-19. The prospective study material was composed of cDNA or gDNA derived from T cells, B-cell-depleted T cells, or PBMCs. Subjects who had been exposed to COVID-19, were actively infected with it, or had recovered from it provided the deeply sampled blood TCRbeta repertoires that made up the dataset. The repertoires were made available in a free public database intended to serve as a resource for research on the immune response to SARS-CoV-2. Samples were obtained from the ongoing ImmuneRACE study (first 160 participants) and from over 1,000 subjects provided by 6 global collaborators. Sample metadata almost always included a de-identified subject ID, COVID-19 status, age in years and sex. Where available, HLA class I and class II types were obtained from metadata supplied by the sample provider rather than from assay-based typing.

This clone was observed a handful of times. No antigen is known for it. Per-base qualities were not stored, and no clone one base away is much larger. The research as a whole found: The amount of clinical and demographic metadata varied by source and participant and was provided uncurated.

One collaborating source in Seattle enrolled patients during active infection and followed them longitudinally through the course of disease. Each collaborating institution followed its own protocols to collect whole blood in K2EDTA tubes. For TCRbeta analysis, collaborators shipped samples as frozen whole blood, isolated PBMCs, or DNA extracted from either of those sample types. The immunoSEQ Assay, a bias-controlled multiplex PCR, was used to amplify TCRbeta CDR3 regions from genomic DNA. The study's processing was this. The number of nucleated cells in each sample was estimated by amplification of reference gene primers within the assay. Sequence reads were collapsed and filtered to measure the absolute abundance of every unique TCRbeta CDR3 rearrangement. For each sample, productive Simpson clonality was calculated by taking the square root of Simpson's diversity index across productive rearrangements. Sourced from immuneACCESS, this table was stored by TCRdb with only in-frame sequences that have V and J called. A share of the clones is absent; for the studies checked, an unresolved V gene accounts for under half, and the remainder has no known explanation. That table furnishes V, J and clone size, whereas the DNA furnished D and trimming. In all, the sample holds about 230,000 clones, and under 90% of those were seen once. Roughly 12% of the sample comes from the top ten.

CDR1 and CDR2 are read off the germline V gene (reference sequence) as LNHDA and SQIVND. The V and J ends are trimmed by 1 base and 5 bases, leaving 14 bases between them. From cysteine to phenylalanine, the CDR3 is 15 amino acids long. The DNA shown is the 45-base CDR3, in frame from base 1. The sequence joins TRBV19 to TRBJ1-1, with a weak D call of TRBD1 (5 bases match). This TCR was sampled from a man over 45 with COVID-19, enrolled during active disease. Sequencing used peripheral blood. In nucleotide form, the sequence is TGTGCCAGTAGTATAGGAGGCGGGGGGAATACTGAAGCTTTCTTT. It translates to CASSIGGGGNTEAFF.